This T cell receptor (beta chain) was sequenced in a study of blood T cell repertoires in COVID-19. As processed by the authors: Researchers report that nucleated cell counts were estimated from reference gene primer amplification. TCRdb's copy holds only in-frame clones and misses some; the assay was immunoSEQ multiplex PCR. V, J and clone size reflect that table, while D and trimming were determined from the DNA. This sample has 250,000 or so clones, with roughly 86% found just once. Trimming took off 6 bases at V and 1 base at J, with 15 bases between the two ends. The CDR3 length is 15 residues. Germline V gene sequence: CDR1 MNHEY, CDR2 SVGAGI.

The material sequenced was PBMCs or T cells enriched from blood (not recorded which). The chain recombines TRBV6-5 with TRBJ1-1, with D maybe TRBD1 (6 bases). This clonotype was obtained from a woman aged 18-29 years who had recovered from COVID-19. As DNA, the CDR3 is TGTGCCAGCAGCTCCCCGGGACATGGGAACACTGAAGCTTTCTTT. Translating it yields CASSSPGHGNTEAFF.